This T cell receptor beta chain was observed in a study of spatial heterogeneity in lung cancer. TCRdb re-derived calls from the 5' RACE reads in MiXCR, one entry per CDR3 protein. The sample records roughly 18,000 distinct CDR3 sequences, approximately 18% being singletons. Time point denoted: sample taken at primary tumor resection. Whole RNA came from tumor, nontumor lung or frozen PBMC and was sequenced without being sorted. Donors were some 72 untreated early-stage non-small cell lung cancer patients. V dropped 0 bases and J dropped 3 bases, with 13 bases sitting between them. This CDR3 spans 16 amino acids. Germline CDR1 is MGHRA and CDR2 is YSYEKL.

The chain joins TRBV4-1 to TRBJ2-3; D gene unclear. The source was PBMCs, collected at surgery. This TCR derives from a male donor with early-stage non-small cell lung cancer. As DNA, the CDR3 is TGCGCCAGCAGCCAAGATGCCGGGTTGAGAACAGATACGCAGTATTTT. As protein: CASSQDAGLRTDTQYF.